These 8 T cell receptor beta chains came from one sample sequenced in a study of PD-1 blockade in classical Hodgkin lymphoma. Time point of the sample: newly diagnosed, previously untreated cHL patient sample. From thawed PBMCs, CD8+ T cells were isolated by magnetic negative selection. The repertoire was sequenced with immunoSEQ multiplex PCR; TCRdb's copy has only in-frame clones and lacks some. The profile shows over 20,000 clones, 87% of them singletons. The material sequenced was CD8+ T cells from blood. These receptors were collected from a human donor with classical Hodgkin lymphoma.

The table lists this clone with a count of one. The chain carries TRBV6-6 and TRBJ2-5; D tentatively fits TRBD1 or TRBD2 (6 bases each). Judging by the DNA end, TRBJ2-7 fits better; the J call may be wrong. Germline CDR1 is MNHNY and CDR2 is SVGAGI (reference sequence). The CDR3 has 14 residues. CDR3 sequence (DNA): TGTGCCAGCAGATCTGATGGGGGGCTTTACGAGCAGTACTTC. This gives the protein CASRSDGGLYEQYF.

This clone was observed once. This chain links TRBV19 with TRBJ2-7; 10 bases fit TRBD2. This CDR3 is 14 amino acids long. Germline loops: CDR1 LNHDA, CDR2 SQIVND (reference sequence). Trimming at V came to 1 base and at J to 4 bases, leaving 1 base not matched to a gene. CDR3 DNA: TGTGCCAGTAGTATAGGGACTAGCGGATACGAGCAGTACTTC. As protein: CASSIGTSGYEQYF.

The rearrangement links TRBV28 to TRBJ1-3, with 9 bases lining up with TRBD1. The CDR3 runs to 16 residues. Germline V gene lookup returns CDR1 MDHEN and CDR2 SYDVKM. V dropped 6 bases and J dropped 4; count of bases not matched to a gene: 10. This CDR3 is CASSPGGTGNGNTIYF. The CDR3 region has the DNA TGTGCCAGCAGCCCGGGGGGGACAGGGAACGGAAACACCATATATTTT.

The CDR3 region has the DNA TGTGCCAGCAGCTTAGGTCCTTCCACCGGGGAGCTGTTTTTT. Its translation is CASSLGPSTGELFF. The chain combines TRBV7-9 with TRBJ2-2; no clear D. CDR3 length: 14 amino acids. CDR1 is SEHNR and CDR2 is FQNEAQ in the germline V gene (reference sequence). The V gene lost 1 base and the J gene lost 4 bases, with 7 bases spanning the gap.

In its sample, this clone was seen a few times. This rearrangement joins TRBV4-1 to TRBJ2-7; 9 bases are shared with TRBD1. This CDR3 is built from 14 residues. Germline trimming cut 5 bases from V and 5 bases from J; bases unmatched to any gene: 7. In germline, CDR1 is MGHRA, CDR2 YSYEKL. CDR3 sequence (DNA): TGCGCCAGCAGCGACACAGGGGGCACGGACGAGCAGTACTTC. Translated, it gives CASSDTGGTDEQYF.

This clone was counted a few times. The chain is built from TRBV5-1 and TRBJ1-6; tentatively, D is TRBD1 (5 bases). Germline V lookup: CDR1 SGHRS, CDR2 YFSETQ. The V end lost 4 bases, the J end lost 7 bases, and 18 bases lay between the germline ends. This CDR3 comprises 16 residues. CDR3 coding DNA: TGCGCCAGCAGCGAACACGAGGACGGGGGAAATTCACCCCTCCACTTT. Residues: CASSEHEDGGNSPLHF.

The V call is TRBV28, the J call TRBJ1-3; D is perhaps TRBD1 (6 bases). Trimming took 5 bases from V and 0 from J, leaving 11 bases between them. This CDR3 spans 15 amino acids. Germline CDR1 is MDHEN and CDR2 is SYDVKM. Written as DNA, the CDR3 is TGTGCCAGCAGTGAGACAGGAGCCTCTGGAAACACCATATATTTT. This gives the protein CASSETGASGNTIYF. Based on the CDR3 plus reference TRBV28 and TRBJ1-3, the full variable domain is DVKVTQSSRYLVKRTGEKVFLECVQDMDHENMFWYRQDPGLGLRLIYFSYDVKMKEKGDIPEGYSVSREKKERFSLILESASTNQTSMYLCASSETGASGNTIYFGEGSWLTVV.

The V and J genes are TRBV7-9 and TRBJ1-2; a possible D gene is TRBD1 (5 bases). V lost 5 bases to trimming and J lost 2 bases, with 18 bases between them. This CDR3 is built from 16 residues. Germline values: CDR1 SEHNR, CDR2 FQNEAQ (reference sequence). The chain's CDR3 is CASSESGQGKNYGYTF. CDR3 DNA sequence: TGTGCCAGCAGCGAATCCGGACAAGGGAAAAACTATGGCTACACCTTC.